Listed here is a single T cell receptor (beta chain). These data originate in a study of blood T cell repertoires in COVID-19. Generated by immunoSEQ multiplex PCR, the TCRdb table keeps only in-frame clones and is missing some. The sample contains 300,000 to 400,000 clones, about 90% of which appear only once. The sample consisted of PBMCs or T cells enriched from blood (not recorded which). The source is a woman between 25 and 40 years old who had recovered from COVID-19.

CDR3 nucleotide sequence: TGTGCCAGTAGCTCGCTTGGGGACAGGACGTACAATGAGCAGTTCTTC. It encodes CASSSLGDRTYNEQFF. The gene calls are TRBV19 and TRBJ2-1; the match to TRBD1 covers 8 bases. This CDR3 has 16 amino acids. Germline CDR1 reads LNHDA; CDR2 reads SQIVND (reference sequence). The J segment lost 4 bases and the V segment lost 6 bases, leaving 11 bases of the junction unmatched.